This entry lists 23 T cell receptor beta chains sequenced from one sample in a study of Graves' ophthalmopathy and Graves' hyperthyroidism. RNA transcripts were the template, and TCR beta CDR3 regions were amplified from them. HTBI primers were used in a first-round RT-PCR, which preceded a second-round multiplex PCR. One entry per CDR3 protein results from TCRdb running MiXCR on the multiplex PCR reads. The data hold roughly 410,000 distinct CDR3 sequences, with 15% to 19% observed a single time. The sample consisted of peripheral blood. Source of these receptors: a woman aged 18-35 years with stable Graves' hyperthyroidism.

This clonotype was counted between two and nine times. The gene calls are TRBV9 and TRBJ1-2; a weak D match, TRBD1 (6 bases). Germline CDR1 and CDR2: SGDLS and YYNGEE. The ends were cut back, 5 bases at V and 6 bases at J, with 11 bases in the middle. The CDR3 consists of 12 residues. CDR3 sequence reads: CASRGRGDGYTF. DNA of the CDR3: TGTGCCAGCAGGGGGAGGGGGGATGGCTACACCTTC.

At least ten counts were recorded for this clonotype. The V gene is TRBV12-3 or TRBV12-4, the J gene TRBJ1-2; D is unclear. V was pared by 5 bases and J by 14 bases, with 24 bases between. The CDR3 has 14 residues. The CDR3 reads CASSPVDPFEARTF. In DNA form, the CDR3 reads TGTGCCAGCAGTCCCGTGGACCCTTTTGAGGCTAGGACCTTC.

The gene calls are TRBV12-3 or TRBV12-4 and TRBJ1-2, with TRBD1 identical over 9 bases. Trimming took 2 bases from V and 5 from J; bases not matched to a gene: 9. The CDR3 length is 16 residues. CDR3 DNA: TGTGCCAGCAGTTTACGCGGGACAGGGACAGATTATGGCTACACCTTC. Residues: CASSLRGTGTDYGYTF.

This clonotype was seen many times. The chain recombines TRBV5-5 with TRBJ2-7; D may be TRBD1 or TRBD2 (5 bases each). V lost 2 bases to trimming and J lost 2 bases, with 11 bases between them. Per the germline V gene, CDR1 is SGHKS and CDR2 is YYEKEE (reference sequence). CDR3 length: 14 residues. The DNA of the CDR3 is TGTGCCAGCAGCTTCGAGGGGCCAACCTACGAGCAGTACTTC. This codes for CASSFEGPTYEQYF.

This clonotype appeared many times. The chain couples TRBV12-3 or TRBV12-4 to TRBJ2-7; the match to TRBD2 covers 10 bases. The length of the CDR3 is 14 residues. With 5 bases clipped from V and 3 bases from J, the junction kept 4 bases outside the gene matches. The CDR3 region has the DNA TGTGCCAGCAGTCCCGTAGCGGGGGGCTACGAGCAGTACTTC. This gives the protein CASSPVAGGYEQYF.

There are many counts of this clonotype. This chain links TRBV12-3 or TRBV12-4 with TRBJ1-2, with 8 bases fitting TRBD1. CDR3 size: 13 residues. Trimming at V came to 1 base and at J to 8 bases, leaving 3 bases not matched to a gene. CDR3 sequence: CASSLGRGLGYTF. In DNA form, the CDR3 reads TGTGCCAGCAGTTTAGGCAGGGGGCTGGGCTACACCTTC.

The sample holds a few counts of this clonotype. The rearrangement joins TRBV14 to TRBJ1-5, with unresolved D. CDR3 length: 14 residues. V was trimmed by 2 bases and J by 1 base, leaving 6 bases between them. Germline CDR1 is SGHDN and CDR2 is FVKESK. This chain's CDR3 is CASSQSGSNQPQHF. As DNA, the CDR3 is TGTGCCAGCAGCCAATCTGGCAGCAATCAGCCCCAGCATTTT.

The chain has TRBV5-5 and TRBJ1-2, with a possible D match to TRBD1 (6 bases). Trimming left V 0 bases short and J 9 bases short, with 15 bases between. The CDR3 extends over 14 amino acids. Germline loops: CDR1 SGHKS, CDR2 YYEKEE (reference sequence). CDR3 residues: CASSLVDQGNRYTF. The CDR3, as DNA: TGTGCCAGCAGCTTGGTGGATCAGGGGAATCGCTACACCTTC.

In its sample, this clonotype was seen many times. This chain links TRBV12-3 or TRBV12-4 with TRBJ1-6, with D uncertain. V lost 6 bases and J lost 10, with 22 bases in between. This CDR3 region has 16 residues. CDR3 region: CASSYLPPSLGSPLHF. The CDR3 nucleotides are TGTGCCAGCAGCTATCTCCCCCCCAGCCTAGGATCACCCCTCCACTTT.

This clonotype has ten or more counts. V and J are TRBV18 and TRBJ2-7; D call uncertain. Germline V lookup: CDR1 KGHSH, CDR2 LQKENI. V lost 3 bases and J lost 4, with 7 bases in between. The CDR3 loop spans 12 amino acids. CDR3 protein: CASSPSLYEQYF. Written as DNA, the CDR3 is TGTGCCAGCTCACCTAGCTTATACGAGCAGTACTTC. The whole variable domain, remainder taken from reference TRBV18 and TRBJ2-7, is NAGVMQNPRHLVRRRGQEARLRCSPMKGHSHVYWYRQLPEEGLKFMVYLQKENIIDESGMPKERFSAEFPKEGPSILRIQQVVRGDSAAYFCASSPSLYEQYFGPGTRLTVT.

This clonotype was detected many times. The V and J genes are TRBV7-2 and TRBJ1-1; D is perhaps TRBD1 (5 bases). V lost 8 bases and J lost 4, with 11 bases in between. This CDR3 contains 12 residues. Germline assignment: CDR1 SGHTA and CDR2 FQGNSA. The DNA for the CDR3 is TGTGCCAGCGGGACGCGGGGCACTGAAGCTTTCTTT. The encoded protein is CASGTRGTEAFF.

This clonotype was found many times. The V call is TRBV10-3, the J call TRBJ1-2, with unresolved D. CDR1 ENHRY and CDR2 SYGVKD come from the germline V gene. Trimming removed 3 bases from V and 0 bases from J, with 14 bases in between. The CDR3 length is 16 residues. The CDR3 DNA follows: TGTGCCATCAGTGATGGCAGGAGCCCATCTAACTATGGCTACACCTTC. Translating it yields CAISDGRSPSNYGYTF.

This clonotype was detected ten times or more. The V call is TRBV6-5, the J call TRBJ1-2; TRBD1 matches 8 bases. J was trimmed by 2 bases and V by 10 bases; bases with no gene match: 6. The CDR3 totals 13 residues. Germline CDR1 MNHEY, CDR2 SVGAGI. The CDR3 is CATRTGRNYGYTF. Here the CDR3 DNA reads TGTGCCACCCGGACAGGGCGGAACTATGGCTACACCTTC.

V gene TRBV7-2 combines with J gene TRBJ1-5; D is possibly TRBD1 (5 bases). There are 15 residues in the CDR3. CDR1 and CDR2 (germline): SGHTA, FQGNSA. Between the trimmed V and J ends, which lost 4 bases and 5 bases, there was a span of 15 bases. In DNA, the CDR3 is TGTGCCAGCAGCTCCAATGGGGGTTTGGATCAGCCCCAGCATTTT. This encodes CASSSNGGLDQPQHF.

J is TRBJ1-1 and V is TRBV5-1; 8 bases match TRBD1. This CDR3 spans 15 amino acids. Per germline, CDR1 SGHRS and CDR2 YFSETQ. Trimming at V came to 4 bases and at J to 1 base, leaving 6 bases not matched to a gene. CDR3 bases: TGCGCCAGCAGCGCAAGACAGGGGCGGAACACTGAAGCTTTCTTT. Amino acid sequence: CASSARQGRNTEAFF.

This chain uses TRBV12-3 or TRBV12-4 with TRBJ1-2; D gene unclear. V lost 7 bases to trimming and J lost 5 bases, with 14 bases between them. The CDR3 length is 13 residues. The chain's CDR3 is CASKPKDGYGYTF. The CDR3, as DNA: TGTGCCAGCAAACCGAAAGACGGATATGGCTACACCTTC.

This clonotype was counted at least ten times. This sequence joins TRBV24-1 and TRBJ1-2; D ambiguous. The CDR3 totals 13 residues. Trimming pared 2 bases from V and 8 bases from J, leaving 11 bases between. Germline V lookup: CDR1 KGHDR, CDR2 SFDVKD. CDR3 in DNA: TGTGCCACCAGTGATTCCTCCGTATTCGGCTACACCTTC. Amino acid sequence: CATSDSSVFGYTF.

The sample holds many counts of this clonotype. The chain combines TRBV2 with TRBJ1-2; D remains ambiguous. Trimming shortened V by 6 bases and J by 6 bases, and 11 bases separated the two germline ends. In germline, CDR1 is SNHLY, CDR2 FYNNEI. The CDR3 consists of 12 residues. In DNA, the CDR3 is TGTGCCAGCAGGGACCTGGATGATGGCTACACCTTC. It translates to CASRDLDDGYTF.

This chain links TRBV27 with TRBJ2-3, with 7 bases that match TRBD2. The CDR3 extends over 12 amino acids. J gave up 8 bases and V 5 bases, and 4 bases lay outside the gene matches. CDR1 is MNHEY and CDR2 is SMNVEV in the germline V gene (reference sequence). DNA of the CDR3: TGTGCCAGCAGTCCGTTAGCGGGTACGCAGTATTTT. Protein sequence: CASSPLAGTQYF.

This clonotype showed up just a few times. The chain recombines TRBV6-5 with TRBJ1-1; TRBD1 matches 8 bases. Germline CDR1 MNHEY, CDR2 SVGAGI. The V and J ends lost 2 bases and 4 bases, in that order; junction bases with no gene match: 3. CDR3 size: 14 residues. CDR3 residues: CASSYKTGGTEAFF. CDR3 bases: TGTGCCAGCAGTTACAAAACAGGGGGCACTGAAGCTTTCTTT.

This clonotype was seen many times. CDR3: CASGSIQGLGMNTEAFF. The CDR3 DNA reads TGTGCTAGTGGTTCGATCCAGGGGTTAGGCATGAACACTGAAGCTTTCTTT. The V gene is TRBV12-5, the J gene TRBJ1-1, with D possibly matching TRBD1 (6 bases). The CDR3 sequence is 17 residues long. The V and J ends lost 4 bases and 0 bases respectively, with 18 bases between them. From germline, CDR1 is LGHNT and CDR2 FRNRAP. Filled out from reference TRBV12-5 and TRBJ1-1, the complete variable domain reads DARVTQTPRHKVTEMGQEVTMRCQPILGHNTVFWYRQTMMQGLELLAYFRNRAPLDDSGMPKDRFSAEMPDATLATLKIQPSEPRDSAVYFCASGSIQGLGMNTEAFFGQGTRLTVV.

This clonotype was recorded many times. The chain has TRBV2 and TRBJ1-1, with 8 bases identical to TRBD1. V lost 4 bases to trimming and J lost 5 bases; unmatched junction nucleotides: 6. The CDR3 loop spans 14 amino acids. Germline loops: CDR1 SNHLY, CDR2 FYNNEI. The CDR3 region has the DNA TGTGCCAGCAGTGCAGGGGGCATGGGGACTGAAGCTTTCTTT. Protein: CASSAGGMGTEAFF. The full variable domain, rest sourced from reference TRBV2 and TRBJ1-1, is EPEVTQTPSHQVTQMGQEVILRCVPISNHLYFYWYRQILGQKVEFLVSFYNNEISEKSEIFDDQFSVERPDGSNFTLKIRSTKLEDSAMYFCASSAGGMGTEAFFGQGTRLTVV.

The V gene is TRBV5-1, the J gene TRBJ2-5; tentatively, D is TRBD1 or TRBD2 (6 bases each). Per the germline V gene, CDR1 is SGHRS and CDR2 is YFSETQ. V dropped 1 base and J dropped 1 base, with 14 bases sitting between them. This CDR3 has 16 residues. CDR3: CASSLRRRGAQETQYF. DNA for the CDR3: TGCGCCAGCAGCTTGAGACGAAGGGGGGCCCAAGAGACCCAGTACTTC.